This TCR beta chain was recorded in a study of cytotoxic CD8 clonotypes in ibrutinib-treated CLL. This clone was detected ten times or more. The CDR3 is 14 residues long. Per germline, CDR1 SGHRS and CDR2 YFSETQ. Losses at the gene ends were 4 bases for V and 3 bases for J; bases not matched to a gene: 4. Assay used: immunoSEQ multiplex PCR; TCRdb lists only in-frame clones, some missing. This sample has 150,000 to 200,000 clones; roughly 84% occur once, and the top ten carry 3% to 3.5%. This chain uses TRBV5-1 with TRBJ2-3; TRBD1 matches 8 bases. This sequence was found in a human donor with chronic lymphocytic leukemia. The sequences come from PBMCs, collected at disease progression, from a patient treated with ibrutinib. The DNA for the CDR3 is TGCGCCAGCAGCCACGACAGGGGTACAGATACGCAGTATTTT. Amino acid sequence: CASSHDRGTDTQYF.